This TCR beta chain appears in the sequencing data of a study of shared clonotypes between healthy human individuals. Across the study: Used for every donor were three CD4 naive, three CD4 memory, two CD8 naive and one CD8 memory plate.

This CDR3 comprises 13 residues. Trimming removed 4 bases at V and 3 bases at J, with 10 bases between. CDR1 SGHRS and CDR2 YFSETQ come from the germline V gene. Donors included only healthy HIV-negative adults lacking recent acute infections or vaccinations. For every subset, genomic DNA was evenly distributed across several immunoSEQ plates. The repertoire was sequenced with immunoSEQ multiplex PCR; TCRdb's copy has only in-frame clones and lacks some. The table has 2.5 million or so clones, 85% to 95% seen once. Study-level points and caveats: Sampling included only blood; tissue repertoires likely differ.

A word on this clone: Its cognate antigen is unknown. Additional DNA sequences in this sample encode the identical CDR3.

The chain joins TRBV5-1 to TRBJ2-5; tentative D call: TRBD2 (5 bases). This receptor was obtained from a man in his late teens or twenties in good health. Sequencing used naive CD4+ T cells sorted from blood. Subset noted: CD45RA+ positively selected. CDR3 in amino acids: CASSLTGEETQYF. CDR3 DNA sequence: TGCGCCAGCAGCCTAACCGGGGAAGAGACCCAGTACTTC.